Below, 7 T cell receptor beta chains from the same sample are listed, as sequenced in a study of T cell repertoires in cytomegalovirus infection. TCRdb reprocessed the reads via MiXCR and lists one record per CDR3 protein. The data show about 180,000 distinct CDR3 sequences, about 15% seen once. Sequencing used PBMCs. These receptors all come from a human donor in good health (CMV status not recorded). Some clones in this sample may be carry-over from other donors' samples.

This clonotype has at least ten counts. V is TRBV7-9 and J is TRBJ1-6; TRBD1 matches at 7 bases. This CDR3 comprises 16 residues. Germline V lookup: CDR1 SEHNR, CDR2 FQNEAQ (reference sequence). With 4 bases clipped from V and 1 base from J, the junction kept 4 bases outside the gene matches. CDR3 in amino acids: CASSSLQGSYNSPLHF. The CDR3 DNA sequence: TGTGCCAGCAGCTCCCTACAGGGGTCCTATAATTCACCCCTCCACTTT.

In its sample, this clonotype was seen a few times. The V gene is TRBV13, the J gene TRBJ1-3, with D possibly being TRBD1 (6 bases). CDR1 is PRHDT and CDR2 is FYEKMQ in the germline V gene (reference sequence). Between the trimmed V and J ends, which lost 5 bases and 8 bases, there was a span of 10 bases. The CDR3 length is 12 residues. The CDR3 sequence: CASSPSGDTIYF. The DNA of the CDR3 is TGTGCCAGCAGCCCCTCAGGGGACACCATATATTTT.

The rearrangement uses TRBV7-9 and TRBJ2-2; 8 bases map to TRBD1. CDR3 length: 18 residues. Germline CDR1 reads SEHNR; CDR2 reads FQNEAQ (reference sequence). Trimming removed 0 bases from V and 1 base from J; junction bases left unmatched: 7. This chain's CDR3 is CASSLALSGTGNTGELFF. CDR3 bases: TGTGCCAGCAGCTTAGCCCTTTCCGGGACAGGGAACACCGGGGAGCTGTTTTTT. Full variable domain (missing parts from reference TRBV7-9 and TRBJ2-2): DTGVSQNPRHKITKRGQNVTFRCDPISEHNRLYWYRQTLGQGPEFLTYFQNEAQLEKSRLLSDRFSAERPKGSFSTLEIQRTEQGDSAMYLCASSLALSGTGNTGELFFGEGSRLTVL.

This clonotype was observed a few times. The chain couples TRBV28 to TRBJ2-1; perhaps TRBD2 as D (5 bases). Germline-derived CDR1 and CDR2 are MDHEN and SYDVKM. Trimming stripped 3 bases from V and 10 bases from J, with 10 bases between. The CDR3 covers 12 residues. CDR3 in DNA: TGTGCCAGCAGTTTTAGCGTGGGCGAGCAGTTCTTC. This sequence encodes CASSFSVGEQFF.

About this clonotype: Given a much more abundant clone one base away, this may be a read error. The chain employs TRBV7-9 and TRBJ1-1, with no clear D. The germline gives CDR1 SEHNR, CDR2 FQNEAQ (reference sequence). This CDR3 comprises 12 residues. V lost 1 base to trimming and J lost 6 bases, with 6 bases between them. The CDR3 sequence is CASSLGAAEAFF. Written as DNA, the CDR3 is TGTGCCAGCAGCTTAGGGGCGGCTGAAGCTTTCTTT.

The CDR3 bases are TGTGCCAGCAGCCAAGATTGGACAGGGGGCCCCGGGGAGCTGTTTTTT. Translating it yields CASSQDWTGGPGELFF. The rearrangement uses TRBV14 and TRBJ2-2; 11 nucleotides align to TRBD1. The V segment lost 0 bases and the J segment 6 bases; nucleotides outside the gene matches: 3. CDR1 and CDR2 from the germline V gene are SGHDN and FVKESK. This CDR3 is built from 16 residues.

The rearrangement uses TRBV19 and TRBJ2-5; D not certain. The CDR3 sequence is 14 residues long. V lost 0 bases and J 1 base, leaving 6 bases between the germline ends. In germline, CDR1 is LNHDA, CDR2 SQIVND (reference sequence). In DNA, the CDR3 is TGTGCCAGTAGTATAGAGCTATTCCAAGAGACCCAGTACTTC. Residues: CASSIELFQETQYF.